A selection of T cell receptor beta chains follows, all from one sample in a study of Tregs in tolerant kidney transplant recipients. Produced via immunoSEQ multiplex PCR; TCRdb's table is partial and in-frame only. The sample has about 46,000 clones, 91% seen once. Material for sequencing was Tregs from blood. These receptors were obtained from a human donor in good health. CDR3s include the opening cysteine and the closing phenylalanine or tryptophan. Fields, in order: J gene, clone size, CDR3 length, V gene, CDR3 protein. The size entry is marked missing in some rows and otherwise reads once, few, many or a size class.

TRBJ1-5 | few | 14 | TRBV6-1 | CASSFDSPNQPQHF
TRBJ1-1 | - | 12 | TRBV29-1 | CSAGGMNTEAFF
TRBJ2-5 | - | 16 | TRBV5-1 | CASSSFGQGTGETQYF
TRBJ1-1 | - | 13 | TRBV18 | CASSSTVDTEAFF
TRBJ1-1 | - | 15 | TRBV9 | CASSVGSGAVSEAFF
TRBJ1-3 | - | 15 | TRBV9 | CASSRGGGKWDTIYF
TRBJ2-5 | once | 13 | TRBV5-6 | CASSLRGAETQYF
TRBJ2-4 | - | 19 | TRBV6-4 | CASSDDRDTLITAKNIQYF
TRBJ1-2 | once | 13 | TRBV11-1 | CASSGQGRDGYTF
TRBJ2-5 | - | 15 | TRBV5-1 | CASSLGGQRTGTQYF
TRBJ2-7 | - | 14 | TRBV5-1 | CASSSRTGSYEQYF
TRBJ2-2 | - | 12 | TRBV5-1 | CASSWGQGELFF
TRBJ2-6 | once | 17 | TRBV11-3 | CASSSGTGASGANVLTF
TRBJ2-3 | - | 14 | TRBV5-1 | CASSLAGATDTQYF
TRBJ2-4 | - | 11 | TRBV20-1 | CSAVLKNVQYF
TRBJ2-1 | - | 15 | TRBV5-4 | CASSLGTGIYNEQFF
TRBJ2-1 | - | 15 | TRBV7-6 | CASSLYKQGRNEQFF
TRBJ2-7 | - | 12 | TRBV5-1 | CASSTESYEQYF
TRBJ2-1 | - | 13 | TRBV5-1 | CASSLGFYNEQFF
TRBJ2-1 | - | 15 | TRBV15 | CATSRDYRQMNEQFF
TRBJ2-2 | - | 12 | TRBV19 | CASRRGLGELFF
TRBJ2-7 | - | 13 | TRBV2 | CASGQGRSYEQYF
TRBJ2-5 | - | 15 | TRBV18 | CASSQRTGGAETQYF